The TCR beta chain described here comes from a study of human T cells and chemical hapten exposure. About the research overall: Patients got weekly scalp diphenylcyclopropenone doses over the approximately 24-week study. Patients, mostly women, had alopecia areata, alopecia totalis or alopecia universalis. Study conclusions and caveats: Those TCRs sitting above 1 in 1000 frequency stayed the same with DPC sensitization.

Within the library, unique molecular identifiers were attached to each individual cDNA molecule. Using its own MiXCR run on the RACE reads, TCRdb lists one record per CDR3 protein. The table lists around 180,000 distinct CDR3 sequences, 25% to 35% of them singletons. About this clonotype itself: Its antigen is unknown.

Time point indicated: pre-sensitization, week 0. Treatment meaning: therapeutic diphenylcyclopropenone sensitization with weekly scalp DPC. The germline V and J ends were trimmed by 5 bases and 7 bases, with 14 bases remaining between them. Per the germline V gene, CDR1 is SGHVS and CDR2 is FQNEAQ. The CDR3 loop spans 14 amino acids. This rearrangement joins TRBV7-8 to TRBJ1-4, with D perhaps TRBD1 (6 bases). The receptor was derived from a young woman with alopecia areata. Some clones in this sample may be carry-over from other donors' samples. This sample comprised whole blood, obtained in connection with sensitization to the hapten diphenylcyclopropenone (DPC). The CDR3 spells CASSPPWGREKLFF. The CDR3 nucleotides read TGTGCCAGCAGCCCACCCTGGGGGCGTGAAAAACTGTTTTTT. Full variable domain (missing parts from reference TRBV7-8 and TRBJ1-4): GAGVSQSPRYKVAKRGQDVALRCDPISGHVSLFWYQQALGQGPEFLTYFQNEAQLDKSGLPSDRFFAERPEGSVSTLKIQRTQQEDSAVYLCASSPPWGREKLFFGSGTQLSVL.